Shown below are 9 T cell receptor beta chains from a single sample sequenced in a study of CD8+CD57+ T cells in acquired aplastic anemia. The use of genomic DNA as template underpinned the TCR beta VDJ and CDR3 profiling. TCRdb re-called the reads through MiXCR, storing one row per CDR3 protein. The sample lists about 190,000 distinct CDR3 sequences; over 60% were seen once. Sequenced input: sorted CD4+, CD8+, or CD8+CD57+ T cells (not recorded which) from PBMCs. These TCRs come from a human donor with severe aplastic anemia or a healthy control (not recorded which).

The rearrangement joins TRBV6-5 to TRBJ1-1, with 9 bases identical to TRBD1. This CDR3 is 17 amino acids long. Germline V gene data show CDR1 as MNHEY and CDR2 as SVGAGI. J lost 3 bases, V lost 6 bases, and 14 bases had no gene match. Here the CDR3 DNA reads TGTGCCAGCAGCCAGGGGGGGACAGGGTTTGGGGACACTGAAGCTTTCTTT. Residues: CASSQGGTGFGDTEAFF.

This clonotype was detected ten times or more. The chain joins TRBV5-1 to TRBJ1-2, with 7 bases fitting TRBD1. The CDR3 is made up of 14 amino acids. CDR1 is SGHRS, CDR2 YFSETQ, per germline. J was trimmed by 5 bases and V by 0 bases; bases with no gene match: 4. The CDR3 is CASSLATGTYGYTF. CDR3 DNA sequence: TGCGCCAGCAGCTTGGCGACAGGGACGTATGGCTACACCTTC.

CDR3 protein: CASSFSSGNTGELFF. DNA for the CDR3: TGTGCCAGCAGCTTCAGCTCAGGAAACACCGGGGAGCTGTTTTTT. The rearrangement links TRBV11-2 to TRBJ2-2; D is unresolved. Germline CDR1 SGHAT, CDR2 FQNNGV. V shed 3 bases and J shed 2 bases, with 10 bases lying between them. CDR3 length: 15 amino acids.

This chain connects TRBV7-9 to TRBJ2-3; 7 nucleotides agree with TRBD1. From germline, CDR1 is SEHNR and CDR2 FQNEAQ (reference sequence). The CDR3 spans 19 residues. The junction had 17 bases not matched to a gene; V was cut back by 3 bases and J by 2 bases. CDR3 nucleotides: TGTGCCAGCAGCTTGGGGACAGCCTCTATCCATGCTTTCACAGATACGCAGTATTTT. It encodes CASSLGTASIHAFTDTQYF.

V and J are TRBV7-8 and TRBJ2-2; 10 positions agree with TRBD2. With 11 bases clipped from V and 4 bases from J, the junction kept 10 bases outside the gene matches. CDR3 size: 15 residues. Germline CDR1 and CDR2: SGHVS and FQNEAQ. CDR3 bases: TGTGCCGTCCCGCAAGGGACTAGCGCCACCGGGGAGCTGTTTTTT. Protein: CAVPQGTSATGELFF.

This clonotype was observed many times. V usage is TRBV7-9 and J usage is TRBJ1-1; 7 nucleotides line up with TRBD1. The CDR3 totals 13 residues. V trimming: 8 bases; J trimming: 5 bases; junction bases outside the gene matches: 8. Germline CDR1 is SEHNR and CDR2 is FQNEAQ (reference sequence). In nucleotides, the CDR3 is TGTGCCAGCGGACAGACAGGGAGGACTGAAGCTTTCTTT. Residues: CASGQTGRTEAFF.

CDR3 region: CASSFPGPLDEQYF. CDR3 in DNA: TGTGCCAGCAGTTTTCCGGGACCCTTGGACGAGCAGTACTTC. The chain uses TRBV25-1 and TRBJ2-7; D assignment may be TRBD1 or TRBD2 (5 bases each). This CDR3 comprises 14 residues. The germline V gene has CDR1 MGHDK and CDR2 SYGVNS. The V end lost 5 bases, the J end lost 5 bases, and 16 bases lay between the germline ends.

The genes are TRBV10-3 and TRBJ1-4, with TRBD1 matching over 7 bases. The V gene end was trimmed by 6 bases and the J gene end by 5 bases; junction bases not matched to a gene: 6. The CDR3 extends over 14 amino acids. Germline V lookup: CDR1 ENHRY, CDR2 SYGVKD. The CDR3 region is CAIRTGTDNEKLFF. The CDR3 DNA reads TGTGCCATCAGAACCGGGACAGACAATGAAAAACTGTTTTTT.

The CDR3, as DNA: TGCAGTGCTAGAGATCGGCGAACTAGCGGCACGATTTACGAGCAGTACTTC. It is translated as CSARDRRTSGTIYEQYF. The V gene is TRBV20-1, the J gene TRBJ2-7, with 8 bases identical to TRBD2. After removal of 0 bases from V and 4 bases from J, the junction contained 14 bases not matched to a gene. The CDR3 covers 17 residues. The germline V gene has CDR1 DFQATT and CDR2 SNEGSKA (reference sequence).